The sequence of this TCR beta chain was determined in a study of blood T cells in healthy people across ages. This CDR3 has 15 amino acids. Germline V gives CDR1 SGHRS, CDR2 YFSETQ. This clonotype was seen only a few times. Its antigen is currently unknown. One end of the junction varies from germline; a read error may be responsible. A J-beta primer mix and a sample-barcoded 5' primer were used in a second PCR of roughly 6 to 11 cycles. TCRdb used MiXCR to reprocess the 5' RACE reads, holding one entry per CDR3 protein. The data contain roughly 700,000 distinct CDR3 sequences, around 45% of them singletons. Study-wide results and caveats: Age brought a roughly linear fall in TCR beta diversity measured per million T cells.

The sequenced sample was blood. The receptor was isolated from a woman between 55 and 75 years old in good health. The chain carries TRBV5-1 and TRBJ2-5; D possibly corresponds to TRBD2 (6 bases). The CDR3 sequence is CASSLLWGVGETQYF. As DNA, the CDR3 is TGCGCCAGTAGCTTGCTCTGGGGGGTCGGGGAGACCCAGTACTTC.